These 18 T cell receptor beta chains originate from one sample sequenced in a study of CD8 T cells in Susac syndrome. The RNA input was about 0.5 to 1 ug, and it was reverse transcribed with random hexamers. Using its own MiXCR run on the immunoSEQ multiplex PCR reads, TCRdb lists one record per CDR3 protein. The sample has 150,000 to 190,000 distinct CDR3 sequences; around 95% are singletons. The source material was CD8+ T cells from PBMCs. Source of these receptors: a human donor with multiple sclerosis.

In nucleotides, the CDR3 is TGTGCCAGCAGACGGGGGGTTGCGGATACGCAGTATTTT. It specifies CASRRGVADTQYF. V is TRBV5-4 and J is TRBJ2-3, with TRBD2 matching over 7 bases. J gave up 6 bases and V 5 bases, and 6 bases lay outside the gene matches. The CDR3 contains 13 residues. Germline V gene sequence: CDR1 SGHNT, CDR2 YYREEE (reference sequence).

The V gene is TRBV27, the J gene TRBJ1-2; 8 bases align to TRBD1. The CDR3 has 11 amino acids. Germline V lookup: CDR1 MNHEY, CDR2 SMNVEV (reference sequence). After removal of 6 bases from V and 11 bases from J, the junction contained 5 bases not matched to a gene. The CDR3 sequence: CASSQGQGYTF. CDR3 nucleotide sequence: TGTGCCAGCAGCCAAGGACAGGGTTACACCTTC.

The chain links TRBV27 to TRBJ2-7; a weak D match, TRBD2 (6 bases). The CDR3 is 13 residues long. The V and J ends lost 4 bases and 2 bases respectively, with 9 bases between them. CDR1 and CDR2 from the germline V gene are MNHEY and SMNVEV (reference sequence). CDR3 protein: CASSWRGPYEQYF. CDR3 in DNA: TGTGCCAGCAGTTGGCGGGGCCCCTACGAGCAGTACTTC.

The V gene is TRBV12-3 or TRBV12-4, the J gene TRBJ2-1; 8 bases are shared with TRBD1. Trimming cost V 6 bases and J 8 bases; bases outside gene matches: 6. The CDR3 totals 13 residues. The CDR3: CASRLDRADEQFF. CDR3 nucleotide sequence: TGTGCCAGCAGACTGGACAGGGCGGATGAGCAGTTCTTC.

In its sample, this clonotype was seen once. This rearrangement joins TRBV12-3 or TRBV12-4 to TRBJ2-5; TRBD2 is a possible D gene (6 bases). Trimming pared 6 bases from V and 0 bases from J, leaving 8 bases between. The CDR3 spans 13 residues. The CDR3 coding sequence is TGTGCCAGCAGGGACTACCACCAAGAGACCCAGTACTTC. Translation gives CASRDYHQETQYF.

CDR3 protein: CASSWWREKMSSYEQYV. The CDR3 nucleotides read TGCGCCAGCAGCTGGTGGAGGGAAAAGATGAGCTCCTACGAGCAGTACGTC. The chain has TRBV5-1 and TRBJ2-7; D might be TRBD2 (6 bases). The CDR3 runs 17 residues. CDR1 is SGHRS, CDR2 YFSETQ, per germline. Trimming left V 3 bases short and J 0 bases short, with 19 bases between.

This sequence joins TRBV3-1 and TRBJ1-5, with D maybe TRBD1 (5 bases). V shed 0 bases and J shed 4 bases, with 10 bases lying between them. This CDR3 is built from 15 residues. Germline CDR1 and CDR2: LGHDT and YNNKEL (reference sequence). CDR3 amino acids: CASSQDTSGNQPQHF. The CDR3 region has the DNA TGTGCCAGCAGCCAAGATACGTCAGGGAATCAGCCCCAGCATTTT.

The gene calls are TRBV27 and TRBJ1-6; D might be TRBD1 (6 bases). The V and J ends lost 3 bases and 7 bases respectively, with 13 bases between them. Germline loops: CDR1 MNHEY, CDR2 SMNVEV (reference sequence). This CDR3 is built from 15 residues. The CDR3 loop reads CASSFGGLANSPLHF. CDR3 in DNA: TGTGCCAGCAGTTTCGGGGGCCTAGCGAATTCACCCCTCCACTTT.

The V and J genes are TRBV4-2 and TRBJ2-1, with 13 bases lining up with TRBD2. The CDR3 length is 16 residues. CDR1 is LGHNA, CDR2 YNFKEQ, per germline. V was clipped by 5 bases and J by 8 bases; unmatched bases: 9. The CDR3 region has the DNA TGTGCCAGCAGCGACTTGACTAGCGGGGGGCGGGATGAGCAGTTCTTC. Encoded protein: CASSDLTSGGRDEQFF.

The CDR3 nucleotides are TGTGCCAGCAGCCCCCGGGGCCGGGAGCAGTACTTC. Translation: CASSPRGREQYF. V usage is TRBV3-1 and J usage is TRBJ2-7; D assignment may be TRBD1 or TRBD2 (5 bases each). Per germline, CDR1 LGHDT and CDR2 YNNKEL (reference sequence). With 4 bases removed from V and 7 bases from J, the gap between germline ends came to 11 bases. The CDR3 loop spans 12 amino acids.

V gene TRBV12-5 combines with J gene TRBJ1-2; the D gene is possibly TRBD1 (6 bases). The CDR3 totals 15 residues. V dropped 2 bases and J dropped 6 bases, with 16 bases sitting between them. Germline V lookup: CDR1 LGHNT, CDR2 FRNRAP. The CDR3 DNA reads TGTGCTAGTGGTTTGATGGGCAGGGGTATTGATGGCTACACCTTC. Translating gives CASGLMGRGIDGYTF.

This chain links TRBV9 with TRBJ1-2, with a tentative D call TRBD1 (6 bases). Germline V gene data show CDR1 as SGDLS and CDR2 as YYNGEE. V was trimmed by 4 bases and J by 0 bases, leaving 10 bases between them. The CDR3 extends over 14 amino acids. CDR3 sequence (DNA): TGTGCCAGCAGCAACGACAGGCCTAACTATGGCTACACCTTC. Residues: CASSNDRPNYGYTF.

The chain couples TRBV20-1 to TRBJ2-1; 7 bases fit TRBD1. CDR3 length equals 14 residues. J gave up 2 bases and V 6 bases, and 7 bases lay outside the gene matches. Germline loops: CDR1 DFQATT, CDR2 SNEGSKA (reference sequence). In DNA, the CDR3 is TGCAGTGCACCAGACAGGGCCGCCTACAATGAGCAGTTCTTC. Its translation: CSAPDRAAYNEQFF.

J is TRBJ2-1 and V is TRBV9; 14 bases fit TRBD2. V trimming: 4 bases; J trimming: 8 bases; junction bases outside the gene matches: 5. Germline lookup yields CDR1 SGDLS and CDR2 YYNGEE. The CDR3 has 15 amino acids. The DNA for the CDR3 is TGTGCCAGCAGCCCCTGGACTAGCGGGGGGTATGAGCAGTTCTTC. Translating gives CASSPWTSGGYEQFF.

This clonotype appeared once. J is TRBJ1-1 and V is TRBV20-1; D unclear. V shed 3 bases and J shed 4 bases, with 3 bases lying between them. CDR1 and CDR2 (germline): DFQATT, SNEGSKA (reference sequence). The length of the CDR3 is 10 residues. DNA of the CDR3: TGCAGTGCTAGGGCCACTGAAGCTTTCTTT. It specifies CSARATEAFF.

The V call is TRBV7-8, the J call TRBJ2-1; D uncertain. The CDR3 has 13 residues. Looked up from germline, CDR1 is SGHVS and CDR2 is FQNEAQ. With 0 bases removed from V and 7 bases from J, the gap between germline ends came to 7 bases. The CDR3 nucleotides are TGTGCCAGCAGCTTAGCGGGGAAGAATGAGCAGTTCTTC. This translates into CASSLAGKNEQFF.

The chain is built from TRBV7-9 and TRBJ1-5; D gene ambiguous. The V and J ends lost 0 bases and 5 bases respectively, with 8 bases between them. Germline-derived CDR1 and CDR2 are SEHNR and FQNEAQ (reference sequence). CDR3 length equals 14 residues. CDR3 coding DNA: TGTGCCAGCAGCTTAGCGCCCGGCGATCAGCCCCAGCATTTT. Translation gives CASSLAPGDQPQHF.

The J gene is TRBJ2-1, the V gene TRBV20-1, with 7 bases that match TRBD1. From germline, CDR1 is DFQATT and CDR2 SNEGSKA (reference sequence). The CDR3 is 14 amino acids. V dropped 6 bases and J dropped 0; count of bases not matched to a gene: 5. The DNA for the CDR3 is TGCAGTGCCCAGGGGGTTAGCTCCTACAATGAGCAGTTCTTC. Its protein product is CSAQGVSSYNEQFF.